This TCR beta chain was observed in a study of cytomegalovirus exposure and HLA in healthy donors. Study-wide findings and caveats: Being productive about 90% or about 30% of the time was typical of most TCR beta V segments in an earlier analysis.

V trimming: 5 bases; J trimming: 1 base; junction bases outside the gene matches: 4. Germline V gene lookup returns CDR1 SGHRS and CDR2 YFSETQ. The CDR3 has 15 residues. The PCR had 60 Vbeta and 13 Jbeta primers. The repertoire was sequenced with immunoSEQ multiplex PCR; TCRdb's copy has only in-frame clones and lacks some. The table lists about 130,000 clones. Note on this clone: The antigen remains undetermined.

The receptor comes from a woman aged 35 to 49 in good health and CMV-seropositive. The V gene is TRBV5-1, the J gene TRBJ2-7; 12 positions agree with TRBD2. Sequencing was performed on PBMCs. The CDR3, as DNA: TGCGCCAGCAGTTCGGGGACTAGCGGGTCCTACGAGCAGTACTTC. It specifies CASSSGTSGSYEQYF.